The 9 T cell receptor beta chains given below trace back to one sample, sequenced in a study of cytomegalovirus exposure and HLA in healthy donors. Amplification used 60 Vbeta primers and 13 Jbeta primers. The data were produced by immunoSEQ multiplex PCR, yet TCRdb's version contains in-frame clones alone and is incomplete. The sample has more than 110,000 clones, over 60% seen once; the top ten hold approximately 5%. The sample taken for sequencing was PBMCs. Every receptor here comes from a woman in her forties or fifties in good health and CMV-seronegative.

The CDR3: CASSGRTSGETQYF. The CDR3 DNA reads as TGTGCCAGCAGTGGACGTACTAGCGGCGAGACCCAGTACTTC. This sequence joins TRBV6-1 and TRBJ2-5; 8 nucleotides align to TRBD2. In germline, CDR1 is MNHNS, CDR2 SASEGT. This CDR3 is built from 14 residues. J was trimmed by 5 bases and V by 4 bases; bases with no gene match: 6.

This clone was seen only a few times. V gene TRBV6-5 combines with J gene TRBJ1-5; weak D call: TRBD1 (6 bases). This CDR3 has 13 amino acids. The germline CDR1 and CDR2 sequences are MNHEY and SVGAGI. Trimming took off 5 bases at V and 6 bases at J, with 11 bases between the two ends. The CDR3 sequence: CASSDRTPQPQHF. The CDR3 nucleotides read TGTGCCAGCAGTGACAGGACGCCTCAGCCCCAGCATTTT.

Written as DNA, the CDR3 is TGCGCCAGCAGCCTGGGACAGTGGACCCCCTCTGGGGCCAACGTCCTGACTTTC. Translation gives CASSLGQWTPSGANVLTF. This chain joins TRBV5-1 and TRBJ2-6; 7 nucleotides align to TRBD1. The V and J ends lost 4 bases and 0 bases, in that order; junction bases with no gene match: 10. This CDR3 comprises 18 residues. Germline values: CDR1 SGHRS, CDR2 YFSETQ. Together with reference TRBV5-1 and TRBJ2-6, the CDR3 gives the full variable domain: KAGVTQTPRYLIKTRGQQVTLSCSPISGHRSVSWYQQTPGQGLQFLFEYFSETQRNKGNFPGRFSGRQFSNSRSEMNVSTLELGDSALYLCASSLGQWTPSGANVLTFGAGSRLTVL.

The chain couples TRBV13 to TRBJ2-1; 8 positions agree with TRBD2. Germline trimming cut 3 bases from V and 0 bases from J; bases unmatched to any gene: 1. The germline V gene has CDR1 PRHDT and CDR2 FYEKMQ (reference sequence). The CDR3 sequence is 15 residues long. The CDR3 DNA is TGTGCCAGCAGCTTTCGGGGGGGCTCCTACAATGAGCAGTTCTTC. It encodes CASSFRGGSYNEQFF.

The chain links TRBV19 to TRBJ1-1, with D possibly TRBD1 on 5 matching bases. The CDR3 has 13 residues. Deletions cut 7 bases from V and 3 bases from J, with 12 bases between. CDR1 LNHDA and CDR2 SQIVND come from the germline V gene (reference sequence). The CDR3 loop is CASTRQRDTEAFF. The CDR3 DNA reads as TGTGCCAGTACCCGACAGAGAGACACTGAAGCTTTCTTT.

This rearrangement joins TRBV4-2 to TRBJ2-1; no clear D. The CDR3 sequence is 14 residues long. In germline, CDR1 is LGHNA, CDR2 YNFKEQ. V was clipped by 1 base and J by 7 bases, with 11 bases between them. The CDR3 is CASSQVLVSNEQFF. In DNA form, the CDR3 reads TGTGCCAGCAGCCAAGTTCTGGTCAGTAATGAGCAGTTCTTC.

This chain joins TRBV15 and TRBJ1-5, with D perhaps TRBD1 (5 bases). V shed 1 base and J shed 8 bases, with 18 bases lying between them. This CDR3 region has 16 residues. The germline gives CDR1 LNHNV, CDR2 YYDKDF (reference sequence). CDR3 amino acids: CATSRVIAGPREPQHF. In DNA, the CDR3 is TGTGCCACCAGCAGAGTGATAGCGGGGCCGAGAGAGCCCCAGCATTTT. Filled out from reference TRBV15 and TRBJ1-5, the complete variable domain reads DAMVIQNPRYQVTQFGKPVTLSCSQTLNHNVMYWYQQKSSQAPKLLFHYYDKDFNNEADTPDNFQSRRPNTSFCFLDIRSPGLGDTAMYLCATSRVIAGPREPQHFGDGTRLSIL.

In DNA form, the CDR3 reads TGTGCCAGCAGTTACTCCAGGGGAGGGGAAAAACTGTTTTTT. It yields the protein CASSYSRGGEKLFF. The V and J genes are TRBV6-6 and TRBJ1-4; maybe TRBD1 (6 bases). There are 14 residues in the CDR3. V lost 0 bases and J 8 bases, leaving 10 bases between the germline ends. Germline values: CDR1 MNHNY, CDR2 SVGAGI (reference sequence).

Details on this clone: Compared with germline, one end of the junction differs, possibly owing to a read error. The identical CDR3 is also encoded by other nucleotide sequences in the sample. The V call is TRBV6-6, the J call TRBJ2-7; 8 positions agree with TRBD1. Germline values: CDR1 MNHNY, CDR2 SVGAGI (reference sequence). The CDR3 is 13 residues long. For the CDR3, the DNA is TGTGCCAGCATCACGGACAGGGACCACGAGCAGTATTTC. Translation: CASITDRDHEQYF.